These 31 T cell receptor beta chains originate from one sample sequenced in a study of persistence of HIV-infected CD4 T cells. No antigen is known for these receptors. The libraries were made with immunoSEQ version 4 in survey mode. The table came from immunoSEQ multiplex PCR; TCRdb's copy has only in-frame clones and leaves some out. Of tens of thousands of clones listed, 78% are singletons. The stimulus was lysate of CMV-infected fibroblasts, about 10 ug/mL. Memory cells lacking CD40L and CD69 with high CD45RO were sorted. Sequences were derived from CD4+ T cells sorted from PBMCs after approximately 18-hour stimulation, sampled from a patient who received antiretroviral therapy. The receptors here all came from an adult woman with HIV who was CMV-seropositive.

This clone was seen just once. The junction departs from germline at one end; a sequencing error may be responsible. The rearrangement links TRBV20-1 to TRBJ1-5; D remains unclear. The CDR3 spans 12 residues. The germline V gene encodes CDR1 DFQATT and CDR2 SNEGSKA (reference sequence). CDR3 loop: CSASTSNQPQHF. CDR3 nucleotide sequence: TGCAGTGCTAGTACGAGCAACCAGCCCCAGCATTTT.

This clone was recorded once. J is TRBJ1-1 and V is TRBV24-1; D is perhaps TRBD1 (6 bases). The CDR3 consists of 16 residues. Germline V gene lookup returns CDR1 KGHDR and CDR2 SFDVKD. V was cut by 2 bases and J by 1 base, with 13 bases left in between. For the CDR3, the DNA is TGTGCCACCAGTGATTGTTTTCTACAGGGGAACACTGAAGCTTTCTTT. It codes for CATSDCFLQGNTEAFF.

V gene TRBV7-6 combines with J gene TRBJ1-3; TRBD1 matches 8 bases. V shed 5 bases and J 0 bases; nucleotides not matched to a gene: 9. The CDR3 is made up of 17 amino acids. Germline CDR1 SGHVS, CDR2 FNYEAQ. The CDR3 DNA follows: TGTGCCAGCAGCCCTTCGACAGGGGTTATCTCTGGAAACACCATATATTTT. Its translation: CASSPSTGVISGNTIYF.

V gene TRBV20-1 combines with J gene TRBJ1-2; 10 bases line up with TRBD1. Germline assignment: CDR1 DFQATT and CDR2 SNEGSKA (reference sequence). The J segment lost 2 bases and the V segment lost 3 bases, leaving 15 bases of the junction unmatched. This CDR3 contains 18 residues. The CDR3 protein is CSASFIMGQGTWNYGYTF. CDR3 bases: TGCAGTGCTAGTTTTATTATGGGACAGGGGACATGGAACTATGGCTACACCTTC.

V and J are TRBV6-5 and TRBJ1-1; 7 nucleotides match TRBD1. V dropped 6 bases and J dropped 2; count of bases not matched to a gene: 6. The CDR3 runs 14 residues. The germline V gene encodes CDR1 MNHEY and CDR2 SVGAGI. The CDR3 coding sequence is TGTGCCAGCAGGCTAGACAGGGCAAACACTGAAGCTTTCTTT. The encoded protein is CASRLDRANTEAFF.

This clone was detected only once. The chain uses TRBV30 and TRBJ2-2; either TRBD1 or TRBD2 may supply D (5 bases each). The CDR3 covers 13 residues. Germline V gene lookup returns CDR1 GTSNPN and CDR2 SVGIG (reference sequence). The V gene lost 3 bases and the J gene lost 7 bases, with 12 bases spanning the gap. CDR3: CAWRLGVGGELFF. In nucleotides, the CDR3 is TGTGCCTGGAGGTTGGGGGTAGGCGGGGAGCTGTTTTTT.

The rearrangement uses TRBV16 and TRBJ1-1; D is possibly TRBD1 (5 bases). This CDR3 is 13 amino acids long. CDR1 is KGHSY, CDR2 FQNENV, per germline. V lost 5 bases and J lost 0, with 7 bases in between. CDR3 in DNA: TGTGCCAGCAGCATGGGGGTGAACACTGAAGCTTTCTTT. This gives the protein CASSMGVNTEAFF.

The chain joins TRBV6-5 to TRBJ1-6; possibly TRBD1 for D (6 bases). The V end lost 7 bases, the J end lost 7 bases, and 17 bases lay between the germline ends. The CDR3 sequence is 15 residues long. Germline CDR1 MNHEY, CDR2 SVGAGI. The CDR3 loop is CASNPGADWNSPLHF. The CDR3 DNA reads as TGTGCCAGCAACCCGGGGGCGGATTGGAATTCACCCCTCCACTTT.

V gene TRBV19 combines with J gene TRBJ2-3; D not resolved. The CDR3 loop spans 15 amino acids. Germline V lookup: CDR1 LNHDA, CDR2 SQIVND (reference sequence). V dropped 4 bases and J dropped 2 bases, with 13 bases sitting between them. CDR3 loop: CASSNLGRLTDTQYF. CDR3 in DNA: TGTGCCAGTAGTAACTTGGGCCGTCTCACAGATACGCAGTATTTT.

The J gene is TRBJ1-1, the V gene TRBV30, with D maybe TRBD1 (6 bases). CDR1 and CDR2 from the germline V gene are GTSNPN and SVGIG (reference sequence). Trimming shortened V by 5 bases and J by 1 base, and 17 bases separated the two germline ends. The CDR3 loop spans 15 amino acids. CDR3 nucleotide sequence: TGTGCCTGGCAAACATCAGGGGCTCGGAACACTGAAGCTTTCTTT. Amino acids: CAWQTSGARNTEAFF.

The V and J genes are TRBV19 and TRBJ1-1; D gene unclear. The CDR3 sequence is 13 residues long. Per the germline V gene, CDR1 is LNHDA and CDR2 is SQIVND (reference sequence). The V end lost 4 bases, the J end lost 10 bases, and 16 bases lay between the germline ends. CDR3 DNA: TGTGCCAGTAGTAGGACCGAACCGGTAGTAGCTTTCTTT. It encodes CASSRTEPVVAFF.

V usage is TRBV30 and J usage is TRBJ1-2; weak D call: TRBD1 (6 bases). The CDR3 has 15 residues. CDR1 and CDR2 from the germline V gene are GTSNPN and SVGIG (reference sequence). V lost 2 bases to trimming and J lost 2 bases, with 15 bases between them. The CDR3 loop reads CAWSSLRGGNYGYTF. CDR3 in DNA: TGTGCCTGGAGTAGCCTGAGGGGGGGAAACTATGGCTACACCTTC.

The V call is TRBV29-1, the J call TRBJ1-5, with D tentatively TRBD1 (6 bases). V dropped 4 bases and J dropped 5 bases, with 9 bases sitting between them. The germline V gene encodes CDR1 SQVTM and CDR2 ANQGSEA. The CDR3 is made up of 12 amino acids. This CDR3 is CSVGTADQPQHF. In nucleotides, the CDR3 is TGCAGCGTTGGGACAGCGGATCAGCCCCAGCATTTT.

This chain uses TRBV7-2 with TRBJ2-2; the D gene is possibly TRBD1 (6 bases). V lost 2 bases to trimming and J lost 1 base, with 8 bases between them. Germline V gene lookup returns CDR1 SGHTA and CDR2 FQGNSA. CDR3 size: 15 residues. This CDR3 reads CASSLQTGNTGELFF. In nucleotides, the CDR3 is TGTGCCAGCAGCTTACAGACAGGGAACACCGGGGAGCTGTTTTTT.

The V and J genes are TRBV7-6 and TRBJ1-6; TRBD1 is a possible D gene (5 bases). Trimming cost V 1 base and J 10 bases, with 11 bases left between them. Per germline, CDR1 SGHVS and CDR2 FNYEAQ. There are 14 residues in the CDR3. CDR3 bases: TGTGCCAGCAGCTTAGGTACAGGTCAATCACCCCTCCACTTT. It codes for CASSLGTGQSPLHF.

The chain couples TRBV6-5 to TRBJ2-6; no firm D call. The V gene lost 2 bases and the J gene lost 0 bases, with 5 bases spanning the gap. The length of the CDR3 is 15 residues. Germline lookup yields CDR1 MNHEY and CDR2 SVGAGI. Written as DNA, the CDR3 is TGTGCCAGCAGTTACGTCCTCTCTGGGGCCAACGTCCTGACTTTC. Residues: CASSYVLSGANVLTF.

CDR3 DNA: TGCGCCAGCAGCCAACTCACAGGGGGCATGACAGATACGCAGTATTTT. This sequence encodes CASSQLTGGMTDTQYF. The chain links TRBV4-1 to TRBJ2-3; the match to TRBD1 covers 9 bases. The ends lost 2 bases at V and 3 bases at J; junction bases unmatched: 6. CDR3 size: 16 residues. Germline-derived CDR1 and CDR2 are MGHRA and YSYEKL.

V gene TRBV5-1 combines with J gene TRBJ1-1; D is perhaps TRBD1 (6 bases). Deletions cut 0 bases from V and 2 bases from J, with 11 bases between. The CDR3 contains 15 residues. CDR1 SGHRS and CDR2 YFSETQ come from the germline V gene. The CDR3 protein is CASSLAQGRNTEAFF. As DNA, the CDR3 is TGCGCCAGCAGCTTGGCCCAGGGGAGAAACACTGAAGCTTTCTTT.

The chain recombines TRBV3-1 (or the pseudogene TRBV3-2) with TRBJ2-2; 9 bases agree with TRBD1. J gave up 6 bases and V 5 bases, and 10 bases lay outside the gene matches. The CDR3 covers 16 residues. Germline lookup yields CDR1 LGHDT and CDR2 YNNKEL (reference sequence). This chain's CDR3 is CASSAAGTGIAGELFF. CDR3 nucleotides: TGTGCCAGCAGCGCCGCCGGGACAGGGATTGCCGGGGAGCTGTTTTTT.

This clone was counted between two and nine times. Other DNA sequences in the sample encode the same CDR3. This chain connects TRBV5-1 to TRBJ1-5; perhaps TRBD1 as D (5 bases). V dropped 4 bases and J dropped 1 base, with 6 bases sitting between them. CDR1 is SGHRS, CDR2 YFSETQ, per germline. This CDR3 spans 13 amino acids. CDR3 protein: CASSRDSNQPQHF. CDR3 DNA: TGCGCCAGCAGCCGGGACAGCAATCAGCCCCAGCATTTT.

This clone occurred once. The genes are TRBV6-5 and TRBJ1-1, with D uncertain. The V end lost 8 bases, the J end lost 0 bases, and 10 bases lay between the germline ends. The V gene's germline CDR1 is MNHEY and CDR2 SVGAGI. CDR3 length equals 13 residues. The CDR3 DNA is TGTGCCAGCTGTTTTGAGTTGAACACTGAAGCTTTCTTT. As protein: CASCFELNTEAFF.

The CDR3 here is CASSRLAGGMETQYF. DNA for the CDR3: TGTGCCAGCAGCCGACTTGCGGGGGGGATGGAGACCCAGTACTTC. V usage is TRBV7-9 and J usage is TRBJ2-5, with 9 bases that match TRBD2. J was trimmed by 5 bases and V by 5 bases; bases with no gene match: 9. This CDR3 contains 15 residues. Germline V gene data show CDR1 as SEHNR and CDR2 as FQNEAQ (reference sequence).

The chain has TRBV27 and TRBJ2-3; D is tentatively TRBD1 or TRBD2 (6 bases each). The CDR3 is 13 amino acids. V was pared by 6 bases and J by 2 bases, with 9 bases between. Germline V gene sequence: CDR1 MNHEY, CDR2 SMNVEV (reference sequence). The CDR3, as DNA: TGTGCCAGCAGAGGGGGGCTCACAGATACGCAGTATTTT. Its translation is CASRGGLTDTQYF.

The V call is TRBV19, the J call TRBJ1-5; TRBD1 matches 7 bases. The CDR3 spans 16 residues. In germline, CDR1 is LNHDA, CDR2 SQIVND (reference sequence). J gave up 0 bases and V 6 bases, and 8 bases lay outside the gene matches. Written as DNA, the CDR3 is TGTGCCAGTAGACGGGACAGCTCCCTTAGCAATCAGCCCCAGCATTTT. Translated: CASRRDSSLSNQPQHF.

This clone occurred a few times. The chain has TRBV29-1 and TRBJ2-5; TRBD1 or TRBD2 may be the D gene (6 bases each). The CDR3 has 12 residues. The V end lost 6 bases, the J end lost 5 bases, and 13 bases lay between the germline ends. The V gene's germline CDR1 is SQVTM and CDR2 ANQGSEA. For the CDR3, the DNA is TGCAGCGTCAATAGGGGGGAGGAGACCCAGTACTTC. Translated, it gives CSVNRGEETQYF. Based on the CDR3 plus reference TRBV29-1 and TRBJ2-5, the full variable domain is SAVISQKPSRDICQRGTSLTIQCQVDSQVTMMFWYRQQPGQSLTLIATANQGSEATYESGFVIDKFPISRPNLTFSTLTVSNMSPEDSSIYLCSVNRGEETQYFGPGTRLLVL.

CDR3 sequence reads: CASSLAGGLRNTEAFF. As DNA, the CDR3 is TGCGCCAGCAGCTTGGCCGGGGGACTGAGGAACACTGAAGCTTTCTTT. The rearrangement links TRBV5-1 to TRBJ1-1, with a possible D match to TRBD1 (5 bases). The V gene lost 0 bases and the J gene lost 1 base, with 13 bases spanning the gap. The CDR3 runs 16 residues. CDR1 SGHRS and CDR2 YFSETQ come from the germline V gene.

This clone appeared once. This chain joins TRBV19 and TRBJ1-5, with D unresolved. V lost 5 bases and J lost 6, with 14 bases in between. Per the germline V gene, CDR1 is LNHDA and CDR2 is SQIVND (reference sequence). The CDR3 runs to 14 residues. CDR3 sequence (DNA): TGTGCCAGTAGTTTGAGATCAGTGGGTCAGCCCCAGCATTTT. Protein product: CASSLRSVGQPQHF.

The rearrangement joins TRBV27 to TRBJ2-2; TRBD1 agrees at 9 bases. V gave up 4 bases and J gave up 2 bases; unmatched junction bases: 5. The CDR3 contains 16 residues. Per the germline V gene, CDR1 is MNHEY and CDR2 is SMNVEV (reference sequence). The CDR3 DNA reads TGTGCCAGCAGTTCTTACAGGGGGCATAACACCGGGGAGCTGTTTTTT. Its protein product is CASSSYRGHNTGELFF.

The V and J genes are TRBV7-2 and TRBJ1-2, with 10 nucleotides matching TRBD1. With 5 bases clipped from V and 8 bases from J, the junction kept 14 bases outside the gene matches. Germline V CDR1 and CDR2: SGHTA, FQGNSA. The CDR3 contains 16 residues. CDR3 amino acids: CASSLSGQGKLGGYTF. As DNA, the CDR3 is TGTGCCAGCAGCCTCTCGGGACAGGGGAAGTTAGGCGGCTACACCTTC.

In nucleotides, the CDR3 is TGTGCCATCAGTGGACGGGGGGGCGGCTCTGGAAACACCATATATTTT. It is translated as CAISGRGGGSGNTIYF. The V and J genes are TRBV10-3 and TRBJ1-3, with D possibly matching TRBD1 (6 bases). Germline values: CDR1 ENHRY, CDR2 SYGVKD. The V end was cut by 4 bases, the J end by 0 bases, with 13 bases between. The CDR3 runs to 16 residues.

This clone was observed a few times. The chain links TRBV2 to TRBJ2-2, with 11 bases identical to TRBD2. The CDR3 spans 16 residues. V lost 2 bases to trimming and J lost 5 bases; unmatched junction nucleotides: 4. The germline V gene encodes CDR1 SNHLY and CDR2 FYNNEI. The CDR3 DNA reads TGTGCCAGCAGTGAACTAGCGGGGGGCGGAACCGGGGAGCTGTTTTTT. It encodes CASSELAGGGTGELFF.